The 32 T cell receptor beta chains below all came from one sample that was sequenced in a study of blood T cells in healthy people across ages. For the second PCR, which ran for about 7 to 11 cycles, a sample-barcoded 5' primer and a J-beta primer mix were used. TCRdb itself ran the 5' RACE reads through MiXCR, one entry per CDR3 protein. This sample has roughly 1.6 million distinct CDR3 sequences, with 34% found just once. Sequences were obtained from blood. These receptors all stem from a woman aged 25 to 39 in good health.

This clonotype came up many times. The V and J genes are TRBV15 and TRBJ2-7; no firm D call. This CDR3 is built from 14 residues. CDR1 is LNHNV and CDR2 is YYDKDF in the germline V gene (reference sequence). The V and J ends lost 0 bases and 3 bases respectively, with 9 bases between them. The CDR3: CATSRDSTFYEQYF. In DNA form, the CDR3 reads TGTGCCACCAGCAGAGATTCAACCTTCTACGAGCAGTACTTC. The full variable domain, in which reference TRBV15 and TRBJ2-7 provide the parts outside the CDR3, is DAMVIQNPRYQVTQFGKPVTLSCSQTLNHNVMYWYQQKSSQAPKLLFHYYDKDFNNEADTPDNFQSRRPNTSFCFLDIRSPGLGDTAMYLCATSRDSTFYEQYFGPGTRLTVT.

V gene TRBV12-3 or TRBV12-4 combines with J gene TRBJ2-4; 9 bases fit TRBD2. The J call may be in error: the DNA end matches TRBJ2-7 better. This CDR3 spans 15 amino acids. Here the CDR3 DNA reads TGTGCCAGCAGTTTATGGCGGGAGGGGGCCCACGAGCAGTACTTC. Protein product: CASSLWREGAHEQYF.

The chain recombines TRBV24-1 with TRBJ2-1; D gene ambiguous. In germline, CDR1 is KGHDR, CDR2 SFDVKD. Trimming took off 4 bases at V and 7 bases at J, with 7 bases between the two ends. CDR3 size: 12 residues. CDR3 protein: CATSEGWNEQFF. Here the CDR3 DNA reads TGTGCCACCAGTGAGGGGTGGAATGAGCAGTTCTTC.

As regards this clonotype: At one of its ends the junction is not consistent with the germline gene, which may arise from a read error. This chain connects TRBV19 to TRBJ2-3, with 8 nucleotides matching TRBD2. The germline V gene has CDR1 LNHDA and CDR2 SQIVND (reference sequence). The CDR3 runs to 20 residues. CDR3 sequence: CAGSIEPLERGLRITDTQYF. The CDR3, as DNA: TGTGCCGGTAGTATAGAGCCCTTAGAGCGGGGGCTTCGAATCACAGATACGCAGTATTTT.

Only a few counts were recorded for this clonotype. J is TRBJ2-7 and V is TRBV28; TRBD1 matches at 7 bases. The CDR3 length is 16 residues. After removal of 3 bases from V and 0 bases from J, the junction contained 8 bases not matched to a gene. CDR1 and CDR2 from the germline V gene are MDHEN and SYDVKM. The CDR3 coding sequence is TGTGCCAGCAGTTTCTCACCGGGACAGACCTCCTACGAGCAGTACTTC. Translated, it gives CASSFSPGQTSYEQYF.

This clonotype was detected only once. This chain connects TRBV11-2 to TRBJ1-2, with no clear D. CDR3 length: 16 residues. V lost 0 bases to trimming and J lost 2 bases, with 13 bases between them. The germline CDR1 and CDR2 sequences are SGHAT and FQNNGV. CDR3 protein: CASSLDGIIDNYGYTF. In DNA, the CDR3 is TGTGCCAGCAGCTTAGACGGGATCATCGACAACTATGGCTACACCTTC.

The rearrangement uses TRBV7-9 and TRBJ1-5, with D maybe TRBD1 (6 bases). V lost 1 base and J 2 bases, leaving 18 bases between the germline ends. CDR1 is SEHNR and CDR2 is FQNEAQ in the germline V gene (reference sequence). The CDR3 sequence is 18 residues long. The CDR3 here is CASSLVGTGFGGNQPQHF. CDR3 coding DNA: TGTGCCAGCAGCTTAGTAGGCACAGGGTTTGGCGGCAATCAGCCCCAGCATTTT.

This clonotype was counted a few times. The V call is TRBV9, the J call TRBJ2-3; D may be TRBD2 (7 bases). CDR3 size: 15 residues. CDR1 is SGDLS, CDR2 YYNGEE, per germline. V lost 4 bases, J lost 5 bases, and 17 bases lay in between. Here the CDR3 reads CASSLRGATGDTQYF. DNA of the CDR3: TGTGCCAGCAGCCTTCGGGGGGCTACAGGAGATACGCAGTATTTT.

Concerning this clonotype itself: A much larger clonotype is one base distant, so this may be a read error. The DNA for the CDR3 is TGTGCCAGCAACCGGGCCTACAATGAGCAGTTCTTC. Translation: CASNRAYNEQFF. The rearrangement uses TRBV7-2 and TRBJ2-1, with D hard to call. V lost 7 bases and J 2 bases, leaving 6 bases between the germline ends. The CDR3 sequence is 12 residues long. The germline V gene has CDR1 SGHTA and CDR2 FQGNSA.

A word on this clonotype: A much larger clone lies one base from this, so it may be a read error. The chain combines TRBV29-1 with TRBJ2-7; no reliable D call. CDR1 and CDR2 from the germline V gene are SQVTM and ANQGSEA. The length of the CDR3 is 13 residues. The chain's CDR3 is CRVEGPSSYEQYF. As DNA, the CDR3 is TGCAGGGTTGAAGGGCCCAGCTCCTACGAGCAGTACTTC.

Remarks on this clonotype: At one end the junction does not follow the germline gene, possibly because of a read error. The chain is built from TRBV12-3 or TRBV12-4 and TRBJ2-1, with TRBD2 matching 10 bases. The CDR3 has 12 residues. CDR3 DNA sequence: TGTGCCGGCAGCGGGGGGGACAATGAGCAGTTCTTC. Amino acid sequence: CAGSGGDNEQFF.

This clonotype was detected only a few times. The chain is built from TRBV6-6 and TRBJ2-7; 10 positions agree with TRBD2. This CDR3 has 15 residues. Trimming at V came to 2 bases and at J to 1 base, leaving 2 bases not matched to a gene. Germline-derived CDR1 and CDR2 are MNHNY and SVGAGI (reference sequence). For the CDR3, the DNA is TGTGCCAGCAGTTACAGGACTAGCGGATCCTACGAGCAGTACTTC. It yields the protein CASSYRTSGSYEQYF.

This clonotype was detected only a few times. CDR3 DNA: TGTGCCAGCAGTCCCCGAGGGAGGAGCCAAGAGACCCAGTACTTC. As protein: CASSPRGRSQETQYF. This sequence joins TRBV7-2 and TRBJ2-5; possibly TRBD2 for D (6 bases). CDR1 is SGHTA, CDR2 FQGNSA, per germline. V was shortened by 6 bases and J by 1 base, with 15 bases between the two germline ends. This CDR3 has 15 amino acids.

The chain has TRBV5-1 and TRBJ2-3; D is possibly TRBD1 (5 bases). Looked up from germline, CDR1 is SGHRS and CDR2 is YFSETQ. This CDR3 region has 15 residues. Deletions cut 0 bases from V and 2 bases from J, with 10 bases between. CDR3 protein: CASSLGRVNTDTQYF. In DNA, the CDR3 is TGCGCCAGCAGCTTGGGCAGGGTTAACACAGATACGCAGTATTTT.

The table lists this clonotype with a count of one. The rearrangement joins TRBV10-3 to TRBJ1-2; D gene ambiguous. V was trimmed by 6 bases and J by 4 bases, leaving 15 bases between them. This CDR3 is 14 amino acids long. CDR1 and CDR2 from the germline V gene are ENHRY and SYGVKD. CDR3 amino acids: CAIREVPESYGYTF. The CDR3 DNA reads as TGTGCCATCAGGGAGGTTCCGGAGAGCTATGGCTACACCTTC.

This chain links TRBV5-1 with TRBJ2-5; weak D call: TRBD2 (5 bases). Trimming left V 4 bases short and J 4 bases short, with 14 bases between. Germline CDR1 and CDR2: SGHRS and YFSETQ. The CDR3 is made up of 14 amino acids. The CDR3 reads CASSRDGNRETQYF. Written as DNA, the CDR3 is TGCGCCAGCAGCCGTGACGGGAACCGAGAGACCCAGTACTTC.

V and J are TRBV20-1 and TRBJ2-7, with D perhaps TRBD1 (5 bases). The CDR3 length is 14 residues. Germline lookup yields CDR1 DFQATT and CDR2 SNEGSKA (reference sequence). V lost 0 bases and J 0 bases, leaving 9 bases between the germline ends. The CDR3 protein is CSARDFRVSYEQYF. Written as DNA, the CDR3 is TGCAGTGCTAGAGATTTCAGGGTCTCCTACGAGCAGTACTTC.

The gene calls are TRBV7-3 and TRBJ2-1; 13 bases fit TRBD2. V shed 2 bases and J 7 bases; nucleotides not matched to a gene: 5. Germline V gives CDR1 SGHTA, CDR2 FQGTGA. This CDR3 is 16 amino acids long. CDR3 DNA: TGTGCCAGCAGCTTATGGGGACTAGCGGGGCCAAATGAGCAGTTCTTC. It is translated as CASSLWGLAGPNEQFF.

The sample holds a few counts of this clonotype. The chain has TRBV28 and TRBJ2-7; a possible D gene is TRBD2 (6 bases). This CDR3 contains 14 residues. Trimming removed 6 bases at V and 0 bases at J, with 12 bases between. Germline loops: CDR1 MDHEN, CDR2 SYDVKM. In DNA, the CDR3 is TGTGCCAGCAGAGGAGCGGGTTTCTCCTACGAGCAGTACTTC. This sequence encodes CASRGAGFSYEQYF.

This chain joins TRBV6-5 and TRBJ2-5, with 7 bases fitting TRBD2. CDR1 and CDR2 (germline): MNHEY, SVGAGI. This CDR3 has 13 amino acids. V gave up 5 bases and J gave up 4 bases; unmatched junction bases: 4. Here the CDR3 reads CASSNSGLETQYF. CDR3 nucleotide sequence: TGTGCCAGCAGTAATAGCGGGCTAGAGACCCAGTACTTC.

V gene TRBV12-3 or TRBV12-4 combines with J gene TRBJ1-2; TRBD1 is a possible D gene (5 bases). V was shortened by 5 bases and J by 4 bases, with 11 bases between the two germline ends. The length of the CDR3 is 13 residues. For the CDR3, the DNA is TGTGCCAGCAGTAGTGACAGTTCCTATGGCTACACCTTC. Translating it yields CASSSDSSYGYTF.

This chain connects TRBV7-2 to TRBJ1-4; possibly TRBD1 for D (6 bases). This CDR3 spans 15 amino acids. V gave up 5 bases and J gave up 0 bases, with 10 bases separating them. CDR1 SGHTA and CDR2 FQGNSA come from the germline V gene. In DNA form, the CDR3 reads TGTGCCAGCAGCACGGACAGTGCAACTAATGAAAAACTGTTTTTT. Encoded protein: CASSTDSATNEKLFF. The whole variable domain, filled in from reference TRBV7-2 and TRBJ1-4, reads GAGVSQSPSNKVTEKGKDVELRCDPISGHTALYWYRQSLGQGLEFLIYFQGNSAPDKSGLPSDRFSAERTGGSVSTLTIQRTQQEDSAVYLCASSTDSATNEKLFFGSGTQLSVL.

The J gene is TRBJ1-1, the V gene TRBV30, with D perhaps matching TRBD1 (6 bases). V lost 0 bases and J 0 bases, leaving 29 bases between the germline ends. This CDR3 has 21 amino acids. Germline values: CDR1 GTSNPN, CDR2 SVGIG (reference sequence). The CDR3 sequence is CAWSVPNFIRGEGEMNTEAFF. CDR3 nucleotides: TGTGCCTGGAGTGTACCAAATTTTATCAGGGGAGAAGGGGAGATGAACACTGAAGCTTTCTTT. The full variable domain, in which reference TRBV30 and TRBJ1-1 provide the parts outside the CDR3, is SQTIHQWPATLVQPVGSPLSLECTVEGTSNPNLYWYRQAAGRGLQLLFYSVGIGQISSEVPQNLSASRPQDRQFILSSKKLLLSDSGFYLCAWSVPNFIRGEGEMNTEAFFGQGTRLTVV.

CDR3 protein: CATGLAGNNEQFF. The CDR3 region has the DNA TGTGCCACCGGACTAGCGGGGAACAATGAGCAGTTCTTC. This chain connects TRBV10-3 to TRBJ2-1; 12 bases match TRBD2. Germline V gene sequence: CDR1 ENHRY, CDR2 SYGVKD. This CDR3 contains 13 residues. V was pared by 10 bases and J by 5 bases, with 3 bases of the junction left unmatched.

V usage is TRBV5-1 and J usage is TRBJ2-7, with 9 nucleotides matching TRBD2. J gave up 4 bases and V 2 bases, and 7 bases lay outside the gene matches. Germline V gene lookup returns CDR1 SGHRS and CDR2 YFSETQ. CDR3 length: 15 residues. The CDR3 region is CASSFTSGQTYEQYF. CDR3 coding DNA: TGCGCCAGCAGCTTTACTAGCGGGCAAACGTACGAGCAGTACTTC.

The chain recombines TRBV20-1 with TRBJ2-1; TRBD2 matches at 14 bases. Germline V gives CDR1 DFQATT, CDR2 SNEGSKA (reference sequence). The CDR3 has 19 residues. The ends lost 1 base at V and 0 bases at J; junction bases unmatched: 8. CDR3: CSARVPGLAGAFSYNEQFF. Written as DNA, the CDR3 is TGCAGTGCTAGAGTACCGGGACTAGCGGGGGCCTTCTCCTACAATGAGCAGTTCTTC.

The rearrangement uses TRBV20-1 and TRBJ2-4; D gene uncertain. The CDR3 totals 13 residues. Trimming removed 3 bases at V and 0 bases at J, with 6 bases between. Per germline, CDR1 DFQATT and CDR2 SNEGSKA (reference sequence). The CDR3, as DNA: TGCAGTGCTAGTAGCTCAGCCAAAAACATTCAGTACTTC. This translates into CSASSSAKNIQYF.

The V and J genes are TRBV6-6 and TRBJ2-7; possible D gene TRBD2, 7 bases. The germline gives CDR1 MNHNY, CDR2 SVGAGI (reference sequence). The CDR3 is made up of 13 amino acids. V gave up 6 bases and J gave up 6 bases, with 15 bases separating them. For the CDR3, the DNA is TGTGCCAGCAGACAGGGAGGGTTGGCCGAGCAGTACTTC. Translation: CASRQGGLAEQYF.

This clonotype has more than one count but fewer than ten. This chain connects TRBV7-9 to TRBJ2-6; possibly TRBD1 for D (5 bases). The CDR3 extends over 19 amino acids. Trimming stripped 5 bases from V and 0 bases from J, with 20 bases between. The germline V gene has CDR1 SEHNR and CDR2 FQNEAQ (reference sequence). The CDR3: CASSPKGAVLFSGANVLTF. The CDR3 coding sequence is TGTGCCAGCAGCCCCAAAGGGGCAGTCCTTTTCTCTGGGGCCAACGTCCTGACTTTC.

The V gene is TRBV7-9, the J gene TRBJ2-5; D perhaps matches TRBD1 (6 bases). Trimming left V 4 bases short and J 2 bases short, with 14 bases between. The CDR3 has 15 residues. CDR1 is SEHNR, CDR2 FQNEAQ, per germline (reference sequence). The CDR3 region has the DNA TGTGCCAGCAGCTATTTACTAACAGGGCAAGAGACCCAGTACTTC. Its protein product is CASSYLLTGQETQYF. Together with reference TRBV7-9 and TRBJ2-5, the CDR3 gives the full variable domain: DTGVSQNPRHKITKRGQNVTFRCDPISEHNRLYWYRQTLGQGPEFLTYFQNEAQLEKSRLLSDRFSAERPKGSFSTLEIQRTEQGDSAMYLCASSYLLTGQETQYFGPGTRLLVL.

The genes are TRBV19 and TRBJ1-1; tentatively, D is TRBD1 (5 bases). This CDR3 is 14 amino acids long. Trimming removed 9 bases at V and 5 bases at J, with 19 bases between. Germline V CDR1 and CDR2: LNHDA, SQIVND (reference sequence). The CDR3 loop is CARCRGMRGTEAFF. CDR3 DNA: TGTGCCAGGTGTCGGGGGATGAGAGGGACTGAAGCTTTCTTT.

The genes are TRBV3-1 and TRBJ1-2; D is uncertain. Trimming removed 4 bases at V and 4 bases at J, with 13 bases between. CDR3 length: 14 residues. From germline, CDR1 is LGHDT and CDR2 YNNKEL (reference sequence). DNA for the CDR3: TGTGCCAGCAGCCCCATCATGCGTGGCTATGGCTACACCTTC. Encoded protein: CASSPIMRGYGYTF.